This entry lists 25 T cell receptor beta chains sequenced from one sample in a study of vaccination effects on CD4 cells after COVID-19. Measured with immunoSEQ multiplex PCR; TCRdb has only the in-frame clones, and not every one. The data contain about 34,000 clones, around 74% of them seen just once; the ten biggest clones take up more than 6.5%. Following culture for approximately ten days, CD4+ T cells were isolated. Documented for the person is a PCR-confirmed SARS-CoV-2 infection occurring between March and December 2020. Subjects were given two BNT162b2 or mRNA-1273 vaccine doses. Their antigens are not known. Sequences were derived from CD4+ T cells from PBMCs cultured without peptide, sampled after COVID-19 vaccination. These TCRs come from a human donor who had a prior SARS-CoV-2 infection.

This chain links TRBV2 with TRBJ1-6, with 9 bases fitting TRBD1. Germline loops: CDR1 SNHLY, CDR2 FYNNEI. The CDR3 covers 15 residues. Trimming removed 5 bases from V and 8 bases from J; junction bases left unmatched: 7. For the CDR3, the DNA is TGTGCCAGCAGTCAACAGGGGGCAAAAGATTCACCCCTCCACTTT. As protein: CASSQQGAKDSPLHF. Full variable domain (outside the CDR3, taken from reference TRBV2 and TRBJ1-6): EPEVTQTPSHQVTQMGQEVILRCVPISNHLYFYWYRQILGQKVEFLVSFYNNEISEKSEIFDDQFSVERPDGSNFTLKIRSTKLEDSAMYFCASSQQGAKDSPLHFGNGTRLTVT.

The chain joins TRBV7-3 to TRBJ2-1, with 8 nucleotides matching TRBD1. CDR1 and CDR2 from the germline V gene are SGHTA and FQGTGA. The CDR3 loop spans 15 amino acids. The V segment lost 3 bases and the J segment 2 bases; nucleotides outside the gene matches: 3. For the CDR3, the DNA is TGTGCCAGCAGCTTTGGGACAGGAACCTACAATGAGCAGTTCTTC. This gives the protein CASSFGTGTYNEQFF.

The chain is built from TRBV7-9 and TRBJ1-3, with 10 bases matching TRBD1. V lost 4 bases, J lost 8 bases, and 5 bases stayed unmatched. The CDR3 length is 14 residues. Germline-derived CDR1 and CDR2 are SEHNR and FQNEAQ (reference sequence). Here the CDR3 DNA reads TGTGCCAGCAGCTCGCGGACAGGGGGAGACACCATATATTTT. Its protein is CASSSRTGGDTIYF.

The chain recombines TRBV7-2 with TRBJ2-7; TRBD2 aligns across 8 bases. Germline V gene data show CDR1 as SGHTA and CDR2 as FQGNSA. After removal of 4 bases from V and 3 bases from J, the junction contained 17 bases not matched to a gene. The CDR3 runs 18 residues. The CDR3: CASSSAGGPSPEIYEQYF. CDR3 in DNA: TGTGCCAGCAGCTCTGCGGGAGGCCCGTCCCCGGAGATCTACGAGCAGTACTTC.

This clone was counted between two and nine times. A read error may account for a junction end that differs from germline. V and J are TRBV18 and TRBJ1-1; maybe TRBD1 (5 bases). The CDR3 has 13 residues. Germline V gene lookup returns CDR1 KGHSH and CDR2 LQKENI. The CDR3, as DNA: TGTGCCAGCTTACCAGAGCAGGGCGCTGAAGCTTTCTTT. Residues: CASLPEQGAEAFF.

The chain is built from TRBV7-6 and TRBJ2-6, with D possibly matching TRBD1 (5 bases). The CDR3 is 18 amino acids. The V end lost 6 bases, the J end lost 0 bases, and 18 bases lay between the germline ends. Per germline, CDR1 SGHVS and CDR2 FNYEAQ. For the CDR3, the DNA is TGTGCCAGCAGGCCATACAGGATTCTGGACTCTGGGGCCAACGTCCTGACTTTC. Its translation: CASRPYRILDSGANVLTF.

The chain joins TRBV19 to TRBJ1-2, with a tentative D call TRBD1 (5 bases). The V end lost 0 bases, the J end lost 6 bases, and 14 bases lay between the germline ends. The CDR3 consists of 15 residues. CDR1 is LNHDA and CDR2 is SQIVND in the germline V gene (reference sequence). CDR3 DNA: TGTGCCAGTAGTATAGATTACAGGAGGTCAGATGGCTACACCTTC. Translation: CASSIDYRRSDGYTF. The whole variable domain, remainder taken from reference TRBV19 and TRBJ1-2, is DGGITQSPKYLFRKEGQNVTLSCEQNLNHDAMYWYRQDPGQGLRLIYYSQIVNDFQKGDIAEGYSVSREKKESFPLTVTSAQKNPTAFYLCASSIDYRRSDGYTFGSGTRLTVV.

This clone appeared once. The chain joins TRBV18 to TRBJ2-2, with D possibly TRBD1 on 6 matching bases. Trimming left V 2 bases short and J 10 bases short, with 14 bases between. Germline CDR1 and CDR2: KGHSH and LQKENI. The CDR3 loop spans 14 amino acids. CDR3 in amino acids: CASSPTPTGQELFF. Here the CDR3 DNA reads TGTGCCAGCTCACCAACCCCGACAGGTCAGGAGCTGTTTTTT. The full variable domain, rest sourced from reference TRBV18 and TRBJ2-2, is NAGVMQNPRHLVRRRGQEARLRCSPMKGHSHVYWYRQLPEEGLKFMVYLQKENIIDESGMPKERFSAEFPKEGPSILRIQQVVRGDSAAYFCASSPTPTGQELFFGEGSRLTVL.

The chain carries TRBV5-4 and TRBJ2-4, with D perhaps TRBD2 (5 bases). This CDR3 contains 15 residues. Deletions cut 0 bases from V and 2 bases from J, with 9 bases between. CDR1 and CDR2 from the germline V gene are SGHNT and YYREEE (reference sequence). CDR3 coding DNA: TGTGCCAGCAGCTTGGCGCGCGGGTCCAAAAACATTCAGTACTTC. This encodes CASSLARGSKNIQYF.

DNA of the CDR3: TGTGCCAGCAGCGTTGAAACCGGGACTAGCGGTTACAATGAGCAGTTCTTC. Translated: CASSVETGTSGYNEQFF. The V call is TRBV9, the J call TRBJ2-1; 11 bases agree with TRBD2. Losses at the gene ends were 2 bases for V and 4 bases for J; bases not matched to a gene: 8. Germline CDR1 reads SGDLS; CDR2 reads YYNGEE. This CDR3 spans 17 amino acids.

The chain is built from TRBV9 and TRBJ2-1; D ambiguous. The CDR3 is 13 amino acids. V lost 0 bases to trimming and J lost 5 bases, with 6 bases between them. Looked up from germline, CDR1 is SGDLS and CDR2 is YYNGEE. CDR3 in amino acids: CASSVGQHNEQFF. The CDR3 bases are TGTGCCAGCAGCGTAGGTCAGCACAATGAGCAGTTCTTC. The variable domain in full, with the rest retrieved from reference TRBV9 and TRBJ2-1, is DSGVTQTPKHLITATGQRVTLRCSPRSGDLSVYWYQQSLDQGLQFLIQYYNGEERAKGNILERFSAQQFPDLHSELNLSSLELGDSALYFCASSVGQHNEQFFGPGTRLTVL.

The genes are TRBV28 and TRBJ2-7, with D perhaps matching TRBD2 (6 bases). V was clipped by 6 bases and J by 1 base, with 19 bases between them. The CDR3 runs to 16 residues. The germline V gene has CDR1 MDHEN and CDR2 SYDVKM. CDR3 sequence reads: CASSPVNSAGSYEQYF. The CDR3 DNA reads TGTGCCAGCAGCCCGGTCAATTCGGCGGGATCCTACGAGCAGTACTTC.

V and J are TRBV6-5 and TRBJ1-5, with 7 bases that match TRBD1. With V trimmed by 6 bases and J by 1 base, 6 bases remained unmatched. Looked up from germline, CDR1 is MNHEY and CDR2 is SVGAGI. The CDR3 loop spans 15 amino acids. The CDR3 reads CASRNRGGSNQPQHF. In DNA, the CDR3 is TGTGCCAGCAGAAACAGGGGCGGGAGCAATCAGCCCCAGCATTTT.

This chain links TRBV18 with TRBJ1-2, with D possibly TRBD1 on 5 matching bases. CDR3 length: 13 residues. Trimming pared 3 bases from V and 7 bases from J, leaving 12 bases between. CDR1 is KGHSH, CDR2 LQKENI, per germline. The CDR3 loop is CASSPPTGGGYTF. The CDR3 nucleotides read TGTGCCAGCTCACCTCCCACGGGGGGTGGCTACACCTTC. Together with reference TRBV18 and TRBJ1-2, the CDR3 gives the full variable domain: NAGVMQNPRHLVRRRGQEARLRCSPMKGHSHVYWYRQLPEEGLKFMVYLQKENIIDESGMPKERFSAEFPKEGPSILRIQQVVRGDSAAYFCASSPPTGGGYTFGSGTRLTVV.

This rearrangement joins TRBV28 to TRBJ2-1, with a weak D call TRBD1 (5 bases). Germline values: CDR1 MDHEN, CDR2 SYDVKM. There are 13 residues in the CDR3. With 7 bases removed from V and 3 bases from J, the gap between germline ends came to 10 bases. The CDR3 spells CASTRQNYNEQFF. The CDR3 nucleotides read TGTGCCAGCACTCGACAGAACTACAATGAGCAGTTCTTC.

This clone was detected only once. CDR3 loop: CASSRGEGDYEQYF. The CDR3, as DNA: TGCGCCAGCAGCCGGGGGGAGGGTGACTACGAGCAGTACTTC. The chain has TRBV5-1 and TRBJ2-7; 7 bases align to TRBD2. CDR1 is SGHRS and CDR2 is YFSETQ in the germline V gene. The J segment lost 3 bases and the V segment lost 4 bases, leaving 7 bases of the junction unmatched. CDR3 length: 14 residues.

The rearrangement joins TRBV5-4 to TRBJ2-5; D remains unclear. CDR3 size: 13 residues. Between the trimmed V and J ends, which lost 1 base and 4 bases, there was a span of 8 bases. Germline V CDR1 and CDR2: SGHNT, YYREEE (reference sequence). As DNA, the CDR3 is TGTGCCAGCAGCTTGTATGGGATAGAGACCCAGTACTTC. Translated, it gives CASSLYGIETQYF.

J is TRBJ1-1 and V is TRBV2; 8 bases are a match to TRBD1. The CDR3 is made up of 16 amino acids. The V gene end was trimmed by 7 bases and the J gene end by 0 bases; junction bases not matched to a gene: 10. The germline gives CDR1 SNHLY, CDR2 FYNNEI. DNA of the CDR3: TGTGCCAGCAAGACTCCGAGACAGGGGATGAACACTGAAGCTTTCTTT. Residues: CASKTPRQGMNTEAFF.

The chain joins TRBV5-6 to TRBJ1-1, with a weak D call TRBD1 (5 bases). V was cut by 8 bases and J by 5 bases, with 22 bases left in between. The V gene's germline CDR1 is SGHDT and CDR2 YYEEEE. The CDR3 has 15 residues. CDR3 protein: CASNLGKGRATEAFF. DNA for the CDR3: TGTGCCAGTAATCTTGGCAAGGGCAGGGCTACTGAAGCTTTCTTT.

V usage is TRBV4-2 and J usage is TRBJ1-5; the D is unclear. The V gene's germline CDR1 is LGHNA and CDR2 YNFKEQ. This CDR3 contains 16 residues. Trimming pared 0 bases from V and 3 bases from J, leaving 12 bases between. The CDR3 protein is CASSQDYWAYNQPQHF. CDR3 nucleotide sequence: TGTGCCAGCAGCCAAGATTATTGGGCCTACAATCAGCCCCAGCATTTT.

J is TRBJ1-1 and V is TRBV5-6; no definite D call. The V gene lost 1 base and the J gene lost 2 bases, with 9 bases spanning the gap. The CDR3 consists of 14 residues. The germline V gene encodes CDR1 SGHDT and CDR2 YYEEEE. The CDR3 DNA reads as TGTGCCAGCAGCTTGATGTTTTACAACACTGAAGCTTTCTTT. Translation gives CASSLMFYNTEAFF.

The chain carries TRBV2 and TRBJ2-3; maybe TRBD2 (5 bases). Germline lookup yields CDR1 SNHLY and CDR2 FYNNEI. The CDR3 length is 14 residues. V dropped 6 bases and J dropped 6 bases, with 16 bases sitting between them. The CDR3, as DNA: TGTGCCAGCAGCCGGAGTAAGTCGGGGGATACGCAGTATTTT. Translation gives CASSRSKSGDTQYF.

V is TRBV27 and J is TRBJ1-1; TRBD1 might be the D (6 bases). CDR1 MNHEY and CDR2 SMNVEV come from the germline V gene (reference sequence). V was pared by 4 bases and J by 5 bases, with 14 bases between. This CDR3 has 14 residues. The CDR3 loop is CASSSGEVWTEAFF. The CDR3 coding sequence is TGTGCCAGCAGTTCAGGGGAGGTGTGGACTGAAGCTTTCTTT.

CDR3 DNA sequence: TGTGCCAGCAGCTTGGCCACAGGGAGCGAGACCCAGTACTTC. Protein product: CASSLATGSETQYF. The chain combines TRBV5-6 with TRBJ2-5, with D tentatively TRBD1 (6 bases). CDR1 SGHDT and CDR2 YYEEEE come from the germline V gene. This CDR3 contains 14 residues. Trimming shortened V by 0 bases and J by 5 bases, and 11 bases separated the two germline ends.

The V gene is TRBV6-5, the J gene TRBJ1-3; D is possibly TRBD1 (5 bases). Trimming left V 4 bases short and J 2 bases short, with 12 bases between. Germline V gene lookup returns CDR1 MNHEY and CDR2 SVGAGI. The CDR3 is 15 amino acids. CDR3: CASSSGAGAGNTIYF. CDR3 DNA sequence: TGTGCCAGCAGTTCCGGGGCTGGGGCTGGAAACACCATATATTTT.